The source of this T cell receptor beta chain is a study of OX40 agonist ivuxolimab in advanced cancers. The CDR3 totals 15 residues. Sequencing was performed with immunoSEQ multiplex PCR; in TCRdb, only in-frame clones are kept and a portion is missing. The profile shows roughly 40,000 clones, 80% to 95% of them singletons. The source was CD4+ or CD8+ T cells sorted from blood, collected in a trial of the OX40 agonist ivuxolimab. V and J are TRBV21-1 and TRBJ2-7; TRBD1, as called in the table, went unchecked against the DNA. TRBV21-1 is assigned pseudogene status. This sequence originates from an adult with an advanced solid tumor such as melanoma, head and neck, liver or kidney cancer. CDR3 in amino acids: CASSKASTGGYEQYF. The CDR3 DNA is TGTGCCAGCAGCAAAGCATCGACAGGGGGCTACGAGCAGTACTTC.